The present T cell receptor (beta chain) was sequenced within a study of blood T cells in healthy people across ages. Per the germline V gene, CDR1 is MNHEY and CDR2 is SVGEGT. V was shortened by 7 bases and J by 7 bases, with 20 bases between the two germline ends. This CDR3 is built from 14 residues. A second about 6 to 11 cycle PCR used barcoded and J-beta primers. TCRdb processed the 5' RACE reads anew with MiXCR; each CDR3 protein has one entry. Of 1.5 million to 2 million distinct CDR3 sequences in the sample, roughly 30% are singletons; the top ten hold less than 9.5%. In each sample, at least 6.5 million PBMCs were isolated. Of note for this clonotype: Its specificity is not known. A much larger clone is a single base away; this may be a read error.

General observations from the study: No one knew whether donors had CMV, which possibly confounded expanded clonotype changes. Per-million-T-cell TCR beta diversity fell roughly linearly with age. The study regarded diversity estimates from one million T cells as underestimates.

V gene TRBV6-2 or TRBV6-3 combines with J gene TRBJ2-7; maybe TRBD2 (6 bases). The sequencing sample was made of blood. This receptor was obtained from a woman between 25 and 40 years old in good health. The CDR3 nucleotides read TGTGCCAGCAATCTAGCGTTATCCTACAATGAGCAGTACTTC. It is translated as CASNLALSYNEQYF.